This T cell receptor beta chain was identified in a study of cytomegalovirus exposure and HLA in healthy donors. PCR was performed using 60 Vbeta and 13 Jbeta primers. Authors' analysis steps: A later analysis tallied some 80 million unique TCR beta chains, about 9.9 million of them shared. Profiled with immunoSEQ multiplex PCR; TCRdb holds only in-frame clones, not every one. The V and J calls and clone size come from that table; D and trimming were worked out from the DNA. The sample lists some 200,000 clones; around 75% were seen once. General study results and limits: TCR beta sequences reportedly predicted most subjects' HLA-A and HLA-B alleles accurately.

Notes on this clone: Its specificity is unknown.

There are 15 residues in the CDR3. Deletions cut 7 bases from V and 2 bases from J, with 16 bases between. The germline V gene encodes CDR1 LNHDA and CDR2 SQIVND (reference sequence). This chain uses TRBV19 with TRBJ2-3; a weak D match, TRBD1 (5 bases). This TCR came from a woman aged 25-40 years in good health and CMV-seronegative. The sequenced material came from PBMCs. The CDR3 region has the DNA TGTGCCAGTAAAGGTTTAATAGGGGACACAGATACGCAGTATTTT. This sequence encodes CASKGLIGDTDTQYF.